This T cell receptor (beta chain) was sequenced during a study of cytomegalovirus exposure and HLA in healthy donors (dated by TCRdb to 2017 to 2019). Looking at the study overall: According to a later analysis, one platform produced both the roughly 120 validation repertoires and the 730 or so repertoires of the first cohort. In addition to the first cohort of 500 to 850 subjects, a separate validation cohort of 130 or so different subjects was used. To predict cytomegalovirus infection status, the study combined high-throughput TCR immunosequencing, statistical association of individual TCRs with disease status, and machine learning. The study aimed to test whether signatures of past pathogen exposure could be identified by cataloging public T cell receptors. What the research found in general, with its limitations: In the study, around 160 TCR beta chains were listed as associated with cytomegalovirus. The classifier was reported to diagnose cytomegalovirus status with high specificity and sensitivity in both the original and validation cohorts. The authors suggested that the approach could potentially be generalized to other disease states and immunological phenotypes. Three of the identified cytomegalovirus-associated TCR beta chains were confirmed in vitro to be specific for cytomegalovirus antigens. Most TCR sequences were observed very rarely across donors, whereas some public TCRs were present in many individuals. Of the cluster scores, about 94% were above 0 in a later analysis, which found that TCRs clustered in the first cohort also tended to co-occur in the 120 validation repertoires. The validation cohort had no HLA typing available for a later analysis, so co-occurrence within that cohort was assessed over all 120 or so repertoires.

The donors were included in the validation cohort of 100 to 150 subjects, a group kept apart from the roughly 700-subject first cohort. Regarding this clone: Its antigen is unknown. No quality values exist for individual bases; no much larger clone is one base distant.

The germline V gene (reference sequence) gives CDR1 as SEHNR and CDR2 as FQNEAQ. The CDR3 starts with the cysteine, ends with the phenylalanine, and has 16 residues. The sequence is cut down to CDR3 DNA, 48 bases in frame from base 1. The junction shows trimming of 5 bases on V and 0 bases on J, and the gene matches do not reach 7 bases of it. The protocol used for the library was the immunoSEQ multiplex PCR assay. Per the original workflow: A statistical classification framework was built to diagnose cytomegalovirus status from the catalog of TCR beta chain sequences. This is the immuneACCESS table as TCRdb keeps it, with only in-frame sequences that have V and J called. A part of the clones is gone; compared with another copy, unresolved V genes explain less than half, and the rest is unexplained. V and J calls plus clone size are reproduced from that table; the DNA served to infer D and trimming. A total of some 150,000 clones appear in this sample, 80% to 90% of them only once. The ten largest clones capture about 6.6% of the sample.

The origin of this receptor is a woman aged 25 to 39 in good health and CMV-seropositive. Material for sequencing was PBMCs. Rearrangement joined TRBV7-9 to TRBJ2-4; 7 nucleotides in the junction match TRBD1. CDR3 sequence: CASSPQGNLAKNIQYF. The base sequence is TGTGCCAGCAGCCCACAGGGGAATCTAGCCAAAAACATTCAGTACTTC.